The T cell receptor beta chain described here comes from a study of cytomegalovirus exposure and HLA in healthy donors. The study, taken as a whole, reports: Cytomegalovirus-associated status was assigned to 150 or so TCR beta chains.

CDR3 length: 16 amino acids. Germline trimming cut 3 bases from V and 3 bases from J; bases unmatched to any gene: 7. As regards this clone: Its target is unknown.

Clones were sequenced by immunoSEQ multiplex PCR, and TCRdb holds only the in-frame ones, with some missing. This sample carries fewer than 200,000 clones, about 95% of them seen once, and the ten largest clones take around 0.9%. Material: PBMCs. V is TRBV23-1 and J is TRBJ2-7; 11 bases are shared with TRBD1. TRBV23-1 is noted as an ORF with a role that remains uncertain. The TCR comes from a young woman in good health and CMV-seronegative. CDR3 sequence (DNA): TGCGCCAGCAGTCACCCCGGACAGGGGGCACACTACGAGCAGTACTTC. Translation: CASSHPGQGAHYEQYF.